This T cell receptor beta chain was observed in a study of regulatory T cells in long-lasting Graves disease. Study results and caveats: Persistent disease preferred TRBV28, TRBJ1-2 and TRBJ2-5.

This CDR3 has 13 residues. V trimming: 7 bases; J trimming: 3 bases; junction bases outside the gene matches: 5. Germline loops: CDR1 MNHNS, CDR2 SASEGT. The time point: persistent/refractory GD, antithyroid drugs over 5 years with positive TRAb. Scientists built the TCR library using RNA that was extracted from PBMCs. Patients came through an endocrinology department, and that department was in Xi'an, China. Worth noting for this clonotype: Its matching antigen is unknown.

Construction of the TCR beta libraries employed iRepertoire HTBI primers in conjunction with Arm-PCR of CDR3 regions. Via MiXCR, TCRdb re-called the multiplex PCR reads, giving one row per CDR3 protein. The sample has roughly 360,000 distinct CDR3 sequences; approximately 25% are singletons. The rearrangement uses TRBV6-1 and TRBJ2-7, with 8 bases that match TRBD2. The sequenced sample was peripheral blood mononuclear cells (PBMCs), obtained when the disease was refractory, from a patient treated with antithyroid drugs. This clonotype was sampled from a middle-aged woman with Graves disease. CDR3: CASTTSGRYEQYF. CDR3 nucleotides: TGTGCCAGCACAACTAGCGGCCGCTACGAGCAGTACTTC.